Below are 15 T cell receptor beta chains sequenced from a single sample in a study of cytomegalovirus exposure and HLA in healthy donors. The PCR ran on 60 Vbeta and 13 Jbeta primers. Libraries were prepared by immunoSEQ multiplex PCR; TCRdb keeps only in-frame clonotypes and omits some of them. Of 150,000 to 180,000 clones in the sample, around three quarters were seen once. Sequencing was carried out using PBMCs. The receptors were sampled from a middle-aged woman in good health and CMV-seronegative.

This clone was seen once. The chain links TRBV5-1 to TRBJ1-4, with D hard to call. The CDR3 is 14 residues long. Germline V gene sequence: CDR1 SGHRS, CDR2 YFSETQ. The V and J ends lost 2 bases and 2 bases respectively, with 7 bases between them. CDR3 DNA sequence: TGCGCCAGCAGCTTAGAGAATACTAATGAAAAACTGTTTTTT. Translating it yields CASSLENTNEKLFF.

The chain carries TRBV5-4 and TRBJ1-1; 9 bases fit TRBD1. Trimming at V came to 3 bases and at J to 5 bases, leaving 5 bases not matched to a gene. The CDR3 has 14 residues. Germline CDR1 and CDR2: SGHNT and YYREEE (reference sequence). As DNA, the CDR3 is TGTGCCAGCAGCTCACAGGGGGCGATAACTGAAGCTTTCTTT. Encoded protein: CASSSQGAITEAFF.

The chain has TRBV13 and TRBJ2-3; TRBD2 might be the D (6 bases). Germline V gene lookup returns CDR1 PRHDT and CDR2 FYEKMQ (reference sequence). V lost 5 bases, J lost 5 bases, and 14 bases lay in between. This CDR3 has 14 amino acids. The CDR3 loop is CASSGGRRVDTQYF. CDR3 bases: TGTGCCAGCAGCGGAGGGAGAAGGGTAGATACGCAGTATTTT. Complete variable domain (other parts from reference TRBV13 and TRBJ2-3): AAGVIQSPRHLIKEKRETATLKCYPIPRHDTVYWYQQGPGQDPQFLISFYEKMQSDKGSIPDRFSAQQFSDYHSELNMSSLELGDSALYFCASSGGRRVDTQYFGPGTRLTVL.

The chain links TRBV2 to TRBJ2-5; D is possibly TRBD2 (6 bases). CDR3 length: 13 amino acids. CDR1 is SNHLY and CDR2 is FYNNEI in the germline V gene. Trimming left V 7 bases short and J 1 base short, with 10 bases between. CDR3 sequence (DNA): TGTGCCAGCATGGGACTCCTCCAAGAGACCCAGTACTTC. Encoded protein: CASMGLLQETQYF.

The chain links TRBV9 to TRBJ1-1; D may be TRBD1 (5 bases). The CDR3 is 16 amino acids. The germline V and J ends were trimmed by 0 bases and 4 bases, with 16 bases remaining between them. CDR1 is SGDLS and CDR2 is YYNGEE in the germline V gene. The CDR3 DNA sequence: TGTGCCAGCAGCGTAGGCGGGTTGGGGGGGGTCACTGAAGCTTTCTTT. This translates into CASSVGGLGGVTEAFF.

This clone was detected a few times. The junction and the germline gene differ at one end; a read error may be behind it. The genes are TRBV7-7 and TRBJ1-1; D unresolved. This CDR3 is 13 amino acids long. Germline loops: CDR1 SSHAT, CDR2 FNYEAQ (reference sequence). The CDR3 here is CASSLTENTEAFF. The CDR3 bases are TGTGCTAGCAGCTTAACAGAGAACACTGAAGCTTTCTTT.

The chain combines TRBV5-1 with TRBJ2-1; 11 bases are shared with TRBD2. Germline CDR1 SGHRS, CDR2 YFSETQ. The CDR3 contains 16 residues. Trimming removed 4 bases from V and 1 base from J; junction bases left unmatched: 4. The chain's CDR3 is CASSPGLAGSYNEQFF. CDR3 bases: TGCGCCAGCAGCCCCGGACTAGCGGGTTCCTACAATGAGCAGTTCTTC. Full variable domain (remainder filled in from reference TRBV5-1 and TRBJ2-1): KAGVTQTPRYLIKTRGQQVTLSCSPISGHRSVSWYQQTPGQGLQFLFEYFSETQRNKGNFPGRFSGRQFSNSRSEMNVSTLELGDSALYLCASSPGLAGSYNEQFFGPGTRLTVL.

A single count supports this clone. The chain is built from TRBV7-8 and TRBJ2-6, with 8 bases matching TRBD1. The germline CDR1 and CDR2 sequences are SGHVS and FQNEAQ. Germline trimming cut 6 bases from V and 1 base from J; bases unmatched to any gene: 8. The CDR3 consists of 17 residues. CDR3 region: CASSLRTGRSGANVLTF. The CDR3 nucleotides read TGTGCCAGCAGTTTAAGGACAGGGAGGTCTGGGGCCAACGTCCTGACTTTC.

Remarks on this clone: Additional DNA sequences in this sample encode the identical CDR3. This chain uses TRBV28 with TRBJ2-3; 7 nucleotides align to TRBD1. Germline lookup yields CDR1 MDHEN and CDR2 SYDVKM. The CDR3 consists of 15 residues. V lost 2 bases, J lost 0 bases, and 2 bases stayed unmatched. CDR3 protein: CASSLRQGSTDTQYF. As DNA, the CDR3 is TGTGCCAGCAGTTTACGACAGGGTAGCACAGATACGCAGTATTTT.

The CDR3 loop is CASSHPRSQRRPPADTQYF. The CDR3 DNA reads TGCGCCAGCAGTCACCCTCGTAGTCAGCGGAGACCCCCCGCAGATACGCAGTATTTT. The rearrangement joins TRBV5-1 to TRBJ2-3; tentatively, D is TRBD2 (5 bases). The CDR3 spans 19 residues. In germline, CDR1 is SGHRS, CDR2 YFSETQ. V was trimmed by 5 bases and J by 4 bases, leaving 29 bases between them.

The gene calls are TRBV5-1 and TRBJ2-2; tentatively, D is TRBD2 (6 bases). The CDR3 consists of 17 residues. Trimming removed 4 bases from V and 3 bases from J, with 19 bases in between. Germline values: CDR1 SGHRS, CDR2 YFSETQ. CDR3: CASSPSGSGRYTGELFF. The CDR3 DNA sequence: TGCGCCAGCAGCCCCTCCGGGAGCGGAAGATACACCGGGGAGCTGTTTTTT.

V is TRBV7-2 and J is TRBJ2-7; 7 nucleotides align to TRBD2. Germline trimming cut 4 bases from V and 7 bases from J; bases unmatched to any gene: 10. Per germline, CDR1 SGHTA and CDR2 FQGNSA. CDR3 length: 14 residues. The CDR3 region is CASSSRTRVVEQYF. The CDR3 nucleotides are TGTGCCAGCAGCTCCAGGACTAGAGTGGTGGAGCAGTACTTC. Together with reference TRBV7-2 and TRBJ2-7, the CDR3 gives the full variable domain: GAGVSQSPSNKVTEKGKDVELRCDPISGHTALYWYRQSLGQGLEFLIYFQGNSAPDKSGLPSDRFSAERTGGSVSTLTIQRTQQEDSAVYLCASSSRTRVVEQYFGPGTRLTVT.

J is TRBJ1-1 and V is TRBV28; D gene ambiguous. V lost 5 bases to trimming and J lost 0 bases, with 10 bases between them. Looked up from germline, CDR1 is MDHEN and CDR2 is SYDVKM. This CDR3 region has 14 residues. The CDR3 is CASSLTPMNTEAFF. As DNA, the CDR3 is TGTGCCAGCAGTCTTACTCCTATGAACACTGAAGCTTTCTTT. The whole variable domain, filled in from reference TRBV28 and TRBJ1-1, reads DVKVTQSSRYLVKRTGEKVFLECVQDMDHENMFWYRQDPGLGLRLIYFSYDVKMKEKGDIPEGYSVSREKKERFSLILESASTNQTSMYLCASSLTPMNTEAFFGQGTRLTVV.

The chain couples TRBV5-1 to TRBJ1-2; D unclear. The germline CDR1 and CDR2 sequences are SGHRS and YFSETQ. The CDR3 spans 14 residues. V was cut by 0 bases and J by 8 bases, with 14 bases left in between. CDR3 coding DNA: TGCGCCAGCAGCTTGGCCGGGGAAGGGAACGGCTACACCTTC. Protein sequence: CASSLAGEGNGYTF. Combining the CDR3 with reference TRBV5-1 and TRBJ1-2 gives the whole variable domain KAGVTQTPRYLIKTRGQQVTLSCSPISGHRSVSWYQQTPGQGLQFLFEYFSETQRNKGNFPGRFSGRQFSNSRSEMNVSTLELGDSALYLCASSLAGEGNGYTFGSGTRLTVV.

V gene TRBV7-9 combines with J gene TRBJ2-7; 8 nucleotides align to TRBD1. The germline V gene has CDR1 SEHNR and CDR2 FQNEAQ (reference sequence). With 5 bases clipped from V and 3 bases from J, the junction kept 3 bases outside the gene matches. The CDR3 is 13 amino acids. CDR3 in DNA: TGTGCCAGCAGCCCGGACAGGGTCTACGAGCAGTACTTC. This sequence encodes CASSPDRVYEQYF.